This T cell receptor beta chain emerged from a study of patients and donors after allogeneic stem cell transplantation. TCRdb used MiXCR to reprocess the RT-PCR reads, holding one entry per CDR3 protein. This sample has about 160,000 distinct CDR3 sequences, with 24% found just once. This CDR3 comprises 15 residues. Germline V gene lookup returns CDR1 DFQATT and CDR2 SNEGSKA (reference sequence). Between the trimmed V and J ends, which lost 5 bases and 0 bases, there was a span of 14 bases. This clonotype showed up just a few times. The receptor's source is a human donor who was either an allogeneic HSCT recipient or a stem cell or donor lymphocyte infusion donor (not recorded which). It is not recorded whose cells these are; they may come from a transplant donor. The material sequenced was blood, either unsorted or a sorted T cell fraction (not recorded which). V is TRBV20-1 and J is TRBJ2-1; D not resolved. For the CDR3, the DNA is TGCAGTGCTTCAGGACGTTGGAACTCCTACAATGAGCAGTTCTTC. Protein sequence: CSASGRWNSYNEQFF.